This T cell receptor (beta chain) was sequenced during a study of T cells expressing NK-cell markers. The CDR3 totals 17 residues. CDR1 and CDR2 from the germline V gene are LNHNV and YYDKDF (reference sequence). Study-wide results and caveats: These same clonotypes (in several donors) also led the CD3+CD56-NKG2C+ fraction.

TCRdb reprocessed the 5' RACE reads and keeps a single row for each CDR3 protein, giving no DNA. Seen in this sample are some 190,000 distinct CDR3 sequences; the ten most common clones hold 20% to 25%. As to this clonotype: Its antigen remains unidentified.

The TCR was taken from a man aged 18 to 69 in good health. Sequenced input: blood T cells: a sorted CD56 or NKG2C T cell subset, CD4+ or CD8+ T cells, or bulk PBMC T cells (not recorded which). V gene TRBV15 combines with J gene TRBJ1-6; the TRBD1 assignment by TCRdb is unverifiable without DNA. CDR3 residues: CATSRERQGQKNSPLHF.